This T cell receptor beta chain was obtained from a study of T cell responses to AZD1222 COVID-19 vaccine. This clone appeared a single time. Its target is not known. Study-level results: Seropositive at baseline were only a handful of AZD1222 recipients. Unmutated variant regions reportedly attract nearly half of all spike-specific TCRs. Donors were chiefly white British, with a greater number of females, and clonal diversity was perhaps underestimated.

Assay used: immunoSEQ multiplex PCR; TCRdb lists only in-frame clones, some missing. The sample shows some 180,000 clones, over 90% of them seen only once. Germline CDR1 and CDR2: LGHDT and YNNKEL (reference sequence). V was clipped by 8 bases and J by 7 bases, with 11 bases between them. The CDR3 has 12 amino acids. The receptor's source is an adult who received the AZD1222 COVID-19 vaccine. The sequencing here drew on peripheral blood, taken 28 days after the second AZD1222 dose. The rearrangement links TRBV3-1 (or the pseudogene TRBV3-2) to TRBJ2-2, with D hard to call. The CDR3 bases are TGTGCCAGCCGCCCTGCGGACGGGGAGCTGTTTTTT. Protein: CASRPADGELFF.